A selection of T cell receptor beta chains follows, all from one sample in a study of T cells in Graves' hyperthyroidism and ophthalmopathy. TCRdb fed the multiplex PCR reads into MiXCR, producing one record per CDR3 protein. The sample includes roughly 640,000 distinct CDR3 sequences, around 16% of them seen just once. The sequencing sample was made of blood. Receptors were obtained from a middle-aged woman with Graves' ophthalmopathy. Each CDR3 is given with its conserved first and last residue. The D gene is left open where the match is weak. Only part of the rows carry a size: once, few, many, or a class if the clone is expanded.

>NA|TRBD2|TRBV5-1|TRBJ2-1
CASSLVMGSGKGRNEQFF
TGCGCCAGCAGCTTGGTGATGGGGAGCGGGAAGGGTAGGAATGAGCAGTTCTTC
>few|TRBD2|TRBV5-5|TRBJ2-7
CASSLGLADNSYEQYF
TGTGCCAGCAGCTTGGGACTAGCGGATAACTCCTACGAGCAGTACTTC
>many|NA|TRBV18|TRBJ1-4
CASSPRTGGTNEKLFF
TGTGCCAGCTCACCACGTACGGGAGGAACTAATGAAAAACTGTTTTTT
>NA|NA|TRBV7-9|TRBJ1-6
CASSLYGVGGSPLHF
TGTGCCAGCAGCTTATACGGGGTCGGGGGTTCACCCCTCCACTTT
>many|NA|TRBV11-2|TRBJ2-7
CASSQNVGEQYF
TGTGCCAGCAGCCAAAACGTTGGCGAGCAGTACTTC
>NA|NA|TRBV10-2|TRBJ2-4
CASSDGLRADIQYF
TGCGCCAGCAGTGATGGGCTCCGGGCGGACATTCAGTACTTC
>many|NA|TRBV15|TRBJ2-1
CATSLSRTQNNEQFF
TGTGCCACCAGCCTTTCTAGGACGCAAAACAATGAGCAGTTCTTC
>many|TRBD2|TRBV6-1|TRBJ2-3
CASSLLAGVNTQYF
TGTGCCAGCAGTCTACTAGCGGGAGTCAATACGCAGTATTTT
>many|NA|TRBV5-1|TRBJ1-1
CASSLATGLNTEAFF
TGCGCCAGCAGCTTGGCCACAGGACTGAACACTGAAGCTTTCTTT
>many|NA|TRBV3-1|TRBJ2-7
CASSQQGSREYF
TGTGCCAGCAGCCAACAGGGTTCTCGAGAGTACTTC
>many|NA|TRBV6-1|TRBJ2-7
CASQGHSEQYF
TGTGCCAGCCAGGGACACTCCGAGCAGTACTTC
>NA|NA|TRBV12-3/TRBV12-4|TRBJ2-3
CASSQPGRATTDTQYF
TGTGCCAGCAGTCAACCCGGGCGGGCGACTACAGATACGCAGTATTTT
>NA|NA|TRBV7-2|TRBJ2-5
CASSLDDAQETQYF
TGTGCCAGCAGCTTAGATGACGCCCAAGAGACCCAGTACTTC
>many|NA|TRBV20-1|TRBJ2-7
CSAQKAHEQYF
TGCAGTGCTCAAAAGGCACACGAGCAGTACTTC
>NA|NA|TRBV28|TRBJ1-4
CASKNEKLFF
TGTGCCAGCAAGAATGAAAAACTGTTTTTT
>NA|NA|TRBV6-8|TRBJ2-5
CASSYSIGHQEETQYF
TGTGCCAGCAGTTACTCGATAGGGCATCAGGAGGAGACCCAGTACTTC
>NA|NA|TRBV29-1|TRBJ1-1
CSVSRGLNTEAFF
TGCAGCGTCTCGAGGGGCCTTAACACTGAAGCTTTCTTT
>many|NA|TRBV5-1|TRBJ1-1
CASSFQPSTEAFF
TGCGCCAGCAGCTTCCAGCCAAGTACTGAAGCTTTCTTT
>many|NA|TRBV12-3/TRBV12-4|TRBJ1-1
CASLFGRSSTEAFF
TGTGCCAGCCTTTTCGGCAGGAGTAGCACTGAAGCTTTCTTT
>many|NA|TRBV12-3/TRBV12-4|TRBJ1-4
CASSGPGPEKLFF
TGTGCCAGCAGTGGACCGGGACCAGAAAAACTGTTTTTT
>few|NA|TRBV6-1|TRBJ1-5
CASIESRQGMGNQPQHF
TGTGCCAGCATCGAGAGCAGGCAGGGAATGGGCAATCAGCCCCAGCATTTT
>NA|NA|TRBV2|TRBJ2-3
CASGPDNTDTQYF
TGTGCCAGCGGCCCGGACAACACAGATACGCAGTATTTT
>many|NA|TRBV2|TRBJ2-1
CASSAVGRTYNEQFF
TGTGCCAGCAGTGCGGTGGGGCGTACCTACAATGAGCAGTTCTTC
>many|NA|TRBV12-5|TRBJ1-6
CASGFTRSSYNSPLHF
TGTGCTAGTGGTTTCACCCGGAGCTCCTATAATTCACCCCTCCACTTT
>many|NA|TRBV2|TRBJ1-2
CASNTGKTANYGYTF
TGTGCCAGCAACACAGGGAAGACAGCTAACTATGGCTACACCTTC
>many|TRBD2|TRBV5-1|TRBJ2-1
CASSLRLAGGPGTYNEQFF
TGCGCCAGCAGCCTAAGACTAGCGGGAGGGCCAGGGACCTACAATGAGCAGTTCTTC
>NA|NA|TRBV9|TRBJ1-1
CASSTTWTAREASF
TGTGCCAGCAGTACGACCTGGACCGCTCGTGAAGCTTCCTTT
>NA|NA|TRBV2|TRBJ1-2
CASSLPGAASGYTF
TGTGCCAGCAGTTTGCCGGGGGCGGCCAGCGGCTACACCTTC
>many|NA|TRBV30|TRBJ1-1
CAWRGWWALSTEAFF
TGTGCCTGGAGAGGTTGGTGGGCATTGAGCACTGAAGCTTTCTTT
>NA|NA|TRBV28|TRBJ1-5
CASSPPRNQPQHF
TGTGCCAGCAGCCCACCACGCAATCAGCCCCAGCATTTT
>many|NA|TRBV30|TRBJ2-3
CAWSVDTDTQYF
TGTGCCTGGAGCGTCGACACAGATACGCAGTATTTT
>many|NA|TRBV12-5|TRBJ1-1
CASGLVPRAANNTEAFF
TGTGCTAGTGGTTTGGTTCCCCGGGCAGCAAATAACACTGAAGCTTTCTTT
>few|TRBD1|TRBV4-2|TRBJ2-3
CASSQAGQVSTDTQYF
TGTGCCAGCAGCCAGGCAGGACAGGTTAGCACAGATACGCAGTATTTT
>NA|NA|TRBV13|TRBJ2-5
CASGVAGETQYF
TGTGCCAGCGGGGTAGCTGGAGAGACCCAGTACTTC
>few|TRBD2|TRBV20-1|TRBJ2-2
CSAADSGRASGELFF
TGCAGTGCTGCAGATAGCGGGAGGGCTAGCGGGGAGCTGTTTTTT
>NA|NA|TRBV7-9|TRBJ2-3
CASSLTGGMSTDTQYF
TGTGCCAGCAGTCTTACAGGAGGAATGAGCACAGATACGCAGTATTTT
>few|NA|TRBV6-1|TRBJ1-2
CASTPGDNYGYTF
TGTGCCAGCACACCCGGGGACAACTATGGCTACACCTTC
>few|NA|TRBV18|TRBJ2-3
CASSPNSGSTDTQYF
TGTGCCAGCTCACCGAACTCCGGGAGCACAGATACGCAGTATTTT
>many|NA|TRBV7-9|TRBJ2-5
CASSLRQKETQYF
TGTGCCAGCAGCTTACGGCAGAAAGAGACCCAGTACTTC
>many|NA|TRBV28|TRBJ1-5
CASSPTGTMGGNQPQHF
TGTGCCAGCAGTCCAACCGGGACCATGGGGGGCAATCAGCCCCAGCATTTT
>many|TRBD2|TRBV2|TRBJ2-1
CASSDSGGALNEQFF
TGTGCCAGCAGTGACAGCGGGGGGGCCCTCAATGAGCAGTTCTTC
>many|TRBD1|TRBV6-5|TRBJ1-2
CASSYRDRAPYTF
TGTGCCAGCAGTTACCGGGACAGGGCTCCCTACACCTTC
>NA|TRBD1|TRBV19|TRBJ2-4
CASSARDRGHIQYF
TGTGCCAGTAGTGCCCGGGACAGGGGACACATTCAGTACTTC
>NA|NA|TRBV28|TRBJ1-1
CASSSTTAGAEAFF
TGTGCCAGCAGTTCCACCACGGCCGGCGCTGAAGCTTTCTTT
>few|TRBD2|TRBV18|TRBJ2-1
CASSPTGTSGPNEQFF
TGTGCCAGCTCACCCACCGGGACTAGCGGACCAAATGAGCAGTTCTTC
>few|NA|TRBV20-1|TRBJ1-5
CSAVGGTNQPQHF
TGCAGTGCCGTGGGGGGGACCAATCAGCCCCAGCATTTT
>few|TRBD2|TRBV20-1|TRBJ2-7
CSAPGTGGTSGSLSYEQYF
TGCAGTGCTCCCGGGACAGGGGGGACTAGCGGGAGTTTGTCCTACGAGCAGTACTTC
>many|NA|TRBV28|TRBJ2-7
CASSTTVLNEQYF
TGTGCCAGCAGTACTACAGTATTGAACGAGCAGTACTTC
>few|NA|TRBV28|TRBJ1-4
CASSHRGAATNEKLFF
TGTGCCAGCAGTCATAGGGGGGCTGCAACTAATGAAAAACTGTTTTTT
>few|TRBD1|TRBV7-9|TRBJ2-2
CASSFTSGTAYTGELFF
TGTGCCAGCAGCTTCACCTCCGGGACAGCTTACACCGGGGAGCTGTTTTTT
>many|TRBD1|TRBV20-1|TRBJ2-5
CSASEGARETQYF
TGCAGTGCTAGTGAGGGGGCTCGCGAGACCCAGTACTTC
>many|NA|TRBV5-6|TRBJ2-3
CASSLRMRPDTQYF
TGTGCCAGCAGCTTGAGGATGCGGCCGGATACGCAGTATTTT
>few|TRBD1|TRBV6-1|TRBJ2-6
CASSFGQGDGANVLTF
TGTGCCAGCAGTTTCGGACAGGGGGATGGGGCCAACGTCCTGACTTTC